These 22 T cell receptor beta chains were all obtained from the same sample, sequenced in a study of T cell clonality in common variable immunodeficiency. The data were produced by immunoSEQ multiplex PCR, yet TCRdb's version contains in-frame clones alone and is incomplete. The record shows under 35,000 clones for this sample, with no singletons present. What was sequenced was peripheral blood mononuclear cells. Receptors were obtained from a person between 18 and 75 years old in good health.

By share of the sample, this clone is large. Sequencing ends 3 residues short of the CDR3 end; the germline J gene provides the rest. The V call is TRBV5-4, the J call TRBJ1-6; tentative D call: TRBD1 (5 bases). Between the trimmed V and J ends, which lost 0 bases and 9 bases, there was a span of 10 bases. In germline, CDR1 is SGHNT, CDR2 YYREEE (reference sequence). This CDR3 is built from 14 residues. Here the CDR3 reads CASSLEGGGSPLHF. The sequenced CDR3 bases are TGTGCCAGCAGCTTGGAAGGCGGGGGTTCACCC.

This clone was recorded many times. The read gets to within 3 residues of the CDR3 end, and the germline J gene fills in the rest. The chain employs TRBV20-1 and TRBJ1-4, with 9 nucleotides matching TRBD1. The CDR3 covers 13 residues. The germline gives CDR1 DFQATT, CDR2 SNEGSKA (reference sequence). The V and J ends lost 6 bases and 8 bases, in that order; junction bases with no gene match: 7. The CDR3 loop reads CSAAGTGNEKLFF. The sequenced CDR3 bases are TGCAGTGCCGCCGGGACAGGGAACGAAAAA.

In its sample, this clone was seen many times. Read data end 3 residues before the CDR3 end; the end is taken from the germline J gene. The chain uses TRBV15 and TRBJ2-4; unclear D gene. CDR1 LNHNV and CDR2 YYDKDF come from the germline V gene (reference sequence). V lost 0 bases and J lost 9, with 6 bases in between. The CDR3 sequence is 12 residues long. The CDR3 here is CATSREVGIQYF. CDR3 DNA, as far as it was read: TGTGCCACCAGCAGAGAAGTCGGCATT.

This clone was seen repeatedly, ten times or more. Sequencing ends 3 residues short of the CDR3 end; the germline J gene provides the rest. The chain joins TRBV5-1 to TRBJ1-1; 7 bases align to TRBD1. V was clipped by 5 bases and J by 5 bases; unmatched bases: 9. There are 14 residues in the CDR3. Germline-derived CDR1 and CDR2 are SGHRS and YFSETQ. This chain's CDR3 is CASRTETGRTEAFF. The DNA read from the CDR3 is TGCGCCAGCAGAACCGAGACAGGGAGGACTGAA.

Only a few counts were recorded for this clone. The missing CDR3 end, 3 residues past where the read stops, is filled in from the germline J gene. The gene calls are TRBV7-2 and TRBJ2-3; TRBD2 agrees at 10 bases. The CDR3 runs 14 residues. The germline V gene encodes CDR1 SGHTA and CDR2 FQGNSA. The part of the CDR3 DNA that was read is TGTGCCAGCAGCACAGCGGGGGGGCGAGAGACG. Its translation: CASSTAGGRET. The whole CDR3 sequence is CASSTAGGRETQYF.

This clone appeared many times. The read ends 3 residues before the CDR3 terminus; that terminus is restored from the germline J gene. The rearrangement uses TRBV5-1 and TRBJ2-2; D not certain. Per the germline V gene, CDR1 is SGHRS and CDR2 is YFSETQ. Trimming cost V 0 bases and J 3 bases, with 12 bases left between them. The CDR3 extends over 16 amino acids. Incomplete CDR3 DNA: TGCGCCAGCAGCTTGGAAGGCCAGGCATACACCGGGGAG. Protein product: CASSLEGQAYTGE. The CDR3 in full is CASSLEGQAYTGELFF.

A word on this clone: The read ends 3 residues shy of where the CDR3 ends; the end is completed using the germline J gene. V is TRBV11-3 and J is TRBJ2-3; TRBD1 might be the D (6 bases). The CDR3 is 13 amino acids. CDR1 is SGHNT, CDR2 YENEEA, per germline. The sequenced part of the CDR3 DNA is TGTGCCAGCAGCCTACAGGGCAGAGAGACG. This encodes CASSLQGRET. Given in full, the CDR3 is CASSLQGRETQYF.

This clone was detected ten times or more. Sequencing ends 3 residues short of the CDR3 end; the germline J gene provides the rest. This chain links TRBV12-5 with TRBJ2-7; 10 bases map to TRBD2. V was pared by 1 base and J by 2 bases, with 8 bases of the junction left unmatched. The CDR3 is made up of 17 amino acids. Germline-derived CDR1 and CDR2 are LGHNT and FRNRAP. The sequenced part of the CDR3 DNA is TGTGCTAGTGGTTTGGGTCCGTGGACTAGCGGAACCTACGAG. This gives the protein CASGLGPWTSGTYE. The full CDR3 protein is CASGLGPWTSGTYEQYF.

This clone was seen at least ten times. From the germline J gene comes the end of the CDR3, since the read stops 3 residues before it. The J gene is TRBJ2-3, the V gene TRBV2; 11 nucleotides align to TRBD2. The CDR3 consists of 14 residues. CDR1 is SNHLY, CDR2 FYNNEI, per germline. J lost 3 bases, V lost 7 bases, and 3 bases had no gene match. CDR3 region: CASMASGGTDTQYF. The CDR3 DNA, read in part, is TGTGCCAGCATGGCTAGCGGGGGGACAGATACG. Looking up the rest from reference TRBV2 and TRBJ2-3 gives the full variable domain: EPEVTQTPSHQVTQMGQEVILRCVPISNHLYFYWYRQILGQKVEFLVSFYNNEISEKSEIFDDQFSVERPDGSNFTLKIRSTKLEDSAMYFCASMASGGTDTQYFGPGTRLTVL.

This clone was detected ten times or more. The read ends 3 residues before the CDR3 terminus; that terminus is restored from the germline J gene. The rearrangement joins TRBV19 to TRBJ2-7; 10 bases line up with TRBD1. The germline gives CDR1 LNHDA, CDR2 SQIVND (reference sequence). The CDR3 has 14 residues. J lost 5 bases, V lost 7 bases, and 8 bases had no gene match. CDR3 amino acids: CASKVGQGSDEQYF. Partial CDR3 DNA: TGTGCCAGTAAAGTGGGACAGGGGTCCGACGAG.

This clone was seen at least ten times. The DNA ends 3 residues before the CDR3 does, and the rest of the CDR3 is filled in from the germline J gene. The chain is built from TRBV20-1 and TRBJ2-5; TRBD1 matches 12 bases. In germline, CDR1 is DFQATT, CDR2 SNEGSKA (reference sequence). The ends lost 2 bases at V and 6 bases at J; junction bases unmatched: 10. The CDR3 is 16 residues long. CDR3 bases read: TGCAGTGCTAGATCCGGGACAGGGGGCGCGTTAAAGACC. Translating gives CSARSGTGGALKT. The whole CDR3 is CSARSGTGGALKTQYF.

Ten or more counts support this clone. The CDR3 end lies 3 residues beyond the end of the read and is filled in from the germline J gene. This chain uses TRBV15 with TRBJ2-3; 9 positions agree with TRBD1. CDR1 is LNHNV, CDR2 YYDKDF, per germline (reference sequence). The CDR3 is 14 residues long. The CDR3 loop is CATSMDRGMETQYF. CDR3 DNA (partial): TGTGCCACCAGCATGGACAGGGGAATGGAGACG.

This clone was detected many times. The read gets to within 3 residues of the CDR3 end, and the germline J gene fills in the rest. The chain has TRBV5-4 and TRBJ2-1; D perhaps matches TRBD1 (5 bases). Trimming cost V 2 bases and J 5 bases, with 14 bases left between them. Germline V gene sequence: CDR1 SGHNT, CDR2 YYREEE (reference sequence). The CDR3 has 15 amino acids. The CDR3 here is CASSFDSLSHNEQFF. The sequenced part of the CDR3 DNA is TGTGCCAGCAGCTTCGACAGCCTATCTCACAATGAG.

This clone came up a few times. The sequenced part of the CDR3 DNA is TGTGCCAGCAGCTCGAGGGGGAACATT. This translates into CASSSRGNI. The entire CDR3 is CASSSRGNIQYF. The chain is built from TRBV11-2 and TRBJ2-4; the D gene is possibly TRBD1 (6 bases). The read comes to an end 3 residues before the CDR3 does, leaving the germline J gene to fill in the end. The CDR3 sequence is 12 residues long. Trimming left V 4 bases short and J 7 bases short, with 8 bases between. CDR1 is SGHAT and CDR2 is FQNNGV in the germline V gene.

Ten or more counts support this clone. Read coverage stops 3 residues before the CDR3 terminus; the germline J gene supplies the remainder. The chain uses TRBV20-1 and TRBJ1-6, with TRBD1 identical over 7 bases. V trimming: 4 bases; J trimming: 1 base; junction bases outside the gene matches: 7. Germline CDR1 DFQATT, CDR2 SNEGSKA (reference sequence). The CDR3 length is 16 residues. CDR3 in amino acids: CSATTGETSYNSPLHF. The CDR3 bases that were read are TGCAGTGCTACTACAGGGGAAACATCCTATAATTCACCC.

This clone was counted many times. The read falls 3 residues short of the CDR3 end, and the missing part is taken from the germline J gene. The chain is built from TRBV6-2 or TRBV6-3 and TRBJ2-5; 14 bases line up with TRBD2. CDR1 and CDR2 from the germline V gene are MNHEY and SVGEGT. Germline trimming cut 7 bases from V and 2 bases from J; bases unmatched to any gene: 6. The CDR3 length is 16 residues. CDR3 DNA, as far as it was read: TGTGCCAGCACCCTGCGACTAGCGGGGGGGCAAGAGACC. It translates to CASTLRLAGGQET. The CDR3 as a whole reads CASTLRLAGGQETQYF.

This clone was counted at least ten times. The read terminates 3 residues ahead of where the CDR3 ends, so the germline J gene completes it. V gene TRBV7-9 combines with J gene TRBJ1-1; D may be TRBD1 (6 bases). This CDR3 spans 13 amino acids. Germline CDR1 is SEHNR and CDR2 is FQNEAQ (reference sequence). V lost 4 bases, J lost 5 bases, and 11 bases lay in between. The sequenced part of the CDR3 DNA is TGTGCCAGCAGCTCACAGGGAGGGACTGAA. It is translated as CASSSQGGTE. The complete CDR3 reads CASSSQGGTEAFF. Full variable domain (rest looked up from reference TRBV7-9 and TRBJ1-1): DTGVSQNPRHKITKRGQNVTFRCDPISEHNRLYWYRQTLGQGPEFLTYFQNEAQLEKSRLLSDRFSAERPKGSFSTLEIQRTEQGDSAMYLCASSSQGGTEAFFGQGTRLTVV.

Comments on this clone: With the read ending 3 residues before the CDR3 end, the germline J gene is used to fill in that end. V gene TRBV18 combines with J gene TRBJ1-1, with TRBD1 matching over 11 bases. The CDR3 runs 14 residues. Germline CDR1 is KGHSH and CDR2 is LQKENI. CDR3 DNA (partial): TGTGCCAGCTCACAAGGACAGGGGGCCTATGGC. Encoded protein: CASSQGQGAYG. The CDR3 in its entirety is CASSQGQGAYGAFF.

This clone was seen ten or more times. Read sequence stops 3 residues before the CDR3 end, and the germline J gene provides the missing end. The gene calls are TRBV5-1 and TRBJ2-2; TRBD2 might be the D (6 bases). The CDR3 is made up of 14 amino acids. Germline CDR1 and CDR2: SGHRS and YFSETQ. V shed 5 bases and J shed 6 bases, with 14 bases lying between them. The DNA read from the CDR3 is TGCGCCAGCAGTTCCGGGACGGGGGCCGGGGAG. Amino acid sequence: CASSSGTGAGE. The whole CDR3 sequence is CASSSGTGAGELFF.

This clone was found many times. The junction and the germline gene differ at one end; a read error may be behind it. The observed sequence ends 3 residues before the CDR3 terminus, with the missing tail filled in from the germline J gene. The rearrangement joins TRBV10-3 to TRBJ2-5; 7 bases line up with TRBD1. The CDR3 has 14 amino acids. Per germline, CDR1 ENHRY and CDR2 SYGVKD. CDR3 DNA, as far as it was read: TGTGCCACCAGTGAGTCAACAGGGGAGGAGACC. Its translation is CATSESTGEET. The CDR3 reads in full as CATSESTGEETQYF.

At least ten counts were recorded for this clone. The read falls 3 residues short of the CDR3 end, and the missing part is taken from the germline J gene. J is TRBJ1-5 and V is TRBV18; the match to TRBD1 covers 11 bases. V lost 3 bases to trimming and J lost 6 bases; unmatched junction nucleotides: 1. The CDR3 has 14 amino acids. Germline CDR1 and CDR2: KGHSH and LQKENI. The CDR3 bases that were read are TGTGCCAGCTCACCCGGGACAGGGGGTCAGCCC. This encodes CASSPGTGGQP. The CDR3 in full is CASSPGTGGQPQHF.

There are many counts of this clone. Sequencing ends 3 residues short of the CDR3 end; the germline J gene provides the rest. The gene calls are TRBV10-1 and TRBJ2-3; D is perhaps TRBD1 (7 bases). Germline CDR1 and CDR2: WNHNN and SYGVQD (reference sequence). Trimming pared 0 bases from V and 4 bases from J, leaving 14 bases between. The CDR3 is 16 residues long. The CDR3 sequence: CASSESSGGNADTQYF. Incomplete CDR3 DNA: TGCGCCAGCAGTGAGTCTTCAGGGGGGAACGCAGATACG.